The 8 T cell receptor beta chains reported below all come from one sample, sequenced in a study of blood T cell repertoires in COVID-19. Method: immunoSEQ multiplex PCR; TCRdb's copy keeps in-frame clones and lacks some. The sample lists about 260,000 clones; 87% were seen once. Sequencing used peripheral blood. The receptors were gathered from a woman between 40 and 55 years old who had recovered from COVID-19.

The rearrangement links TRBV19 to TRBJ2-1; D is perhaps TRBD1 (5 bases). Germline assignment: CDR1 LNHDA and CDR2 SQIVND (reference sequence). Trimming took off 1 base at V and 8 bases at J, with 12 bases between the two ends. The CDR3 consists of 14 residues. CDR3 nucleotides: TGTGCCAGTAGTATAGTTGCAGGGCCCCATGAGCAGTTCTTC. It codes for CASSIVAGPHEQFF.

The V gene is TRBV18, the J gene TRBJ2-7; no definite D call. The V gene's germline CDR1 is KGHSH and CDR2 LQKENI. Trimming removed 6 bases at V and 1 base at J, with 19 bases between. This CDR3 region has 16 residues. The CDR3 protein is CASSSRGEDGSYEQYF. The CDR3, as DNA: TGTGCCAGCTCCTCCCGCGGTGAGGATGGGTCCTACGAGCAGTACTTC.

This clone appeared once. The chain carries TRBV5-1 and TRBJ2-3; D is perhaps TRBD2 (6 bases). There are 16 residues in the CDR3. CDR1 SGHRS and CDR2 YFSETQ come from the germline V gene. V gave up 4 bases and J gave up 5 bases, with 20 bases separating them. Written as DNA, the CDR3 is TGCGCCAGCAGCCCACCCGAGGCGGGGTTGGGAGATACGCAGTATTTT. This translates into CASSPPEAGLGDTQYF.

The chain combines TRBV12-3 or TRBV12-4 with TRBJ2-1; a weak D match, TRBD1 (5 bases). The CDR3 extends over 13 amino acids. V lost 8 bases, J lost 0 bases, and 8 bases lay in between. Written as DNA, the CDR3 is TGTGCCAGCTTCAGGGACTCCTACAATGAGCAGTTCTTC. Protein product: CASFRDSYNEQFF.

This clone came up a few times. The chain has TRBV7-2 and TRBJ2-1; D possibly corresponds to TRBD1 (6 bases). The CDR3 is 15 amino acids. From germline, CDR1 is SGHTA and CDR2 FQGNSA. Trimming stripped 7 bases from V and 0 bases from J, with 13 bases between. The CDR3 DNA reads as TGTGCCAGCAACGTACAGGGATCCTCCTACAATGAGCAGTTCTTC. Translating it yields CASNVQGSSYNEQFF.

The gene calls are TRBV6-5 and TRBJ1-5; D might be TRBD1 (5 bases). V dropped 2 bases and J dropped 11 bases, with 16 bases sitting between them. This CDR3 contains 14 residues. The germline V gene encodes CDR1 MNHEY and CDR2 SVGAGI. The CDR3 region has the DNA TGTGCCAGCAGTTACGCTATGGGAGGGGTAGCCCAGCATTTT. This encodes CASSYAMGGVAQHF.

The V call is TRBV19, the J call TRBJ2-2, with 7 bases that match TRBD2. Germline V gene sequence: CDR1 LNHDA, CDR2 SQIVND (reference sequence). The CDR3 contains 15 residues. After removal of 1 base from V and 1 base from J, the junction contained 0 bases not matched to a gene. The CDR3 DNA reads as TGTGCCAGTAGTATAGTAGCGGGGAACACCGGGGAGCTGTTTTTT. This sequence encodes CASSIVAGNTGELFF. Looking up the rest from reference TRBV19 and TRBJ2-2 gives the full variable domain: DGGITQSPKYLFRKEGQNVTLSCEQNLNHDAMYWYRQDPGQGLRLIYYSQIVNDFQKGDIAEGYSVSREKKESFPLTVTSAQKNPTAFYLCASSIVAGNTGELFFGEGSRLTVL.

CDR3 bases: TGTGCCAGCAGCTTAGACTTCGGACTAGCGAAGGCCGATGAGCAGTTCTTC. Residues: CASSLDFGLAKADEQFF. The chain joins TRBV7-9 to TRBJ2-1; 9 bases agree with TRBD2. V shed 1 base, J shed 8 bases, and the junction held 12 bases outside the gene matches. The CDR3 spans 17 residues. Looked up from germline, CDR1 is SEHNR and CDR2 is FQNEAQ (reference sequence).